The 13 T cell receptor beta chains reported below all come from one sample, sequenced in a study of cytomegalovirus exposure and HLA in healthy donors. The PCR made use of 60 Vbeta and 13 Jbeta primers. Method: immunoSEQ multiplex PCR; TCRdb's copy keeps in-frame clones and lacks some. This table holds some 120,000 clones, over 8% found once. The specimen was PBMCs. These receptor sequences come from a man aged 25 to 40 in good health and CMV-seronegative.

The CDR3 region has the DNA TGCGCCAGCAGCCAAGGAGTACGCACCGGGGAGCTGTTTTTT. It codes for CASSQGVRTGELFF. This chain uses TRBV4-3 with TRBJ2-2; D uncertain. The CDR3 sequence is 14 residues long. Per the germline V gene, CDR1 is LGHNA and CDR2 is YSLEER. The V and J ends lost 1 base and 4 bases respectively, with 7 bases between them.

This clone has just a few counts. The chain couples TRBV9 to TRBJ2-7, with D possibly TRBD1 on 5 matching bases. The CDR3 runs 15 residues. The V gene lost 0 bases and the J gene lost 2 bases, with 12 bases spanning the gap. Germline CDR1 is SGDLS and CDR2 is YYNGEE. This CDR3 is CASSVAPQGTYEQYF. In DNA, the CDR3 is TGTGCCAGCAGCGTAGCTCCGCAGGGAACCTACGAGCAGTACTTC. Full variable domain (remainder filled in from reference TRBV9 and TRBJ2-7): DSGVTQTPKHLITATGQRVTLRCSPRSGDLSVYWYQQSLDQGLQFLIQYYNGEERAKGNILERFSAQQFPDLHSELNLSSLELGDSALYFCASSVAPQGTYEQYFGPGTRLTVT.

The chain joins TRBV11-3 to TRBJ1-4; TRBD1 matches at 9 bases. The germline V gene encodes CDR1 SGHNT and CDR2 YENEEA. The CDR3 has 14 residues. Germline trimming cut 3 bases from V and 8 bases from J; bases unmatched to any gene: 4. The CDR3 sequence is CASSFTGTGEKLFF. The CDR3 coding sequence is TGTGCCAGCAGCTTTACCGGGACAGGGGAAAAACTGTTTTTT.

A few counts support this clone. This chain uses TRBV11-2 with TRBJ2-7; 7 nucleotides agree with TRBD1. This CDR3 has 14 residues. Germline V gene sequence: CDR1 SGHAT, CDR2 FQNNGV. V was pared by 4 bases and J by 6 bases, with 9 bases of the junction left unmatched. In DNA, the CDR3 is TGTGCCAGCAGCTCCGTCACACACAGGGGCGAGCAGTACTTC. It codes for CASSSVTHRGEQYF.

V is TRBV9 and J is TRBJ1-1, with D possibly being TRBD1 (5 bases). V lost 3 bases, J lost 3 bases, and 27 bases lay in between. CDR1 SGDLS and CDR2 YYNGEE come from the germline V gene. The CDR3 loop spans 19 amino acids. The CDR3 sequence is CASSALPSPGKVRYTEAFF. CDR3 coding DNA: TGTGCCAGCAGCGCCCTCCCGAGTCCAGGGAAAGTGAGGTACACTGAAGCTTTCTTT. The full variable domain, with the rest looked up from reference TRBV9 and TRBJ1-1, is DSGVTQTPKHLITATGQRVTLRCSPRSGDLSVYWYQQSLDQGLQFLIQYYNGEERAKGNILERFSAQQFPDLHSELNLSSLELGDSALYFCASSALPSPGKVRYTEAFFGQGTRLTVV.

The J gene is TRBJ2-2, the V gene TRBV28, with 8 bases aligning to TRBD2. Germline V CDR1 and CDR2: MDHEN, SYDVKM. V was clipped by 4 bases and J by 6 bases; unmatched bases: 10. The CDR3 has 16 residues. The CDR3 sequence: CASSSGLARLSGELFF. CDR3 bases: TGTGCCAGCAGTTCAGGACTAGCCAGGCTGTCCGGGGAGCTGTTTTTT.

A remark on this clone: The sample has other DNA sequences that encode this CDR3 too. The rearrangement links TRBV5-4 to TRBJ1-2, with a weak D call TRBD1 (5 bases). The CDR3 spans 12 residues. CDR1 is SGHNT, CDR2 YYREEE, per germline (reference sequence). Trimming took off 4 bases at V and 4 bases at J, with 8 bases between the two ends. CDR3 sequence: CASSQDSYGYTF. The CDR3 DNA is TGTGCCAGCAGCCAAGACAGCTATGGCTACACCTTC.

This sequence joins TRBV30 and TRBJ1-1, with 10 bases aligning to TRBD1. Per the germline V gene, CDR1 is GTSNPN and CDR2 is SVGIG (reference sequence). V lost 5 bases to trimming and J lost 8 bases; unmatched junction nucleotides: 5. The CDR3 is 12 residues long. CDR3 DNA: TGTGCCTGGTCCCCGGGACAGGGGGAAGCTTTCTTT. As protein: CAWSPGQGEAFF. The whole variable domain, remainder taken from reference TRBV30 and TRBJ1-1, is SQTIHQWPATLVQPVGSPLSLECTVEGTSNPNLYWYRQAAGRGLQLLFYSVGIGQISSEVPQNLSASRPQDRQFILSSKKLLLSDSGFYLCAWSPGQGEAFFGQGTRLTVV.

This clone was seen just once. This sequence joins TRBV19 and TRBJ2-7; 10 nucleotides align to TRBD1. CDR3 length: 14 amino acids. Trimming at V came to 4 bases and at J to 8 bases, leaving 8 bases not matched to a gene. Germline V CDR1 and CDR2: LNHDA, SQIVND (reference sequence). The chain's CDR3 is CASSTQGQGTKQYF. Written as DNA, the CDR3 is TGTGCCAGTAGTACTCAGGGACAGGGGACGAAGCAGTACTTC. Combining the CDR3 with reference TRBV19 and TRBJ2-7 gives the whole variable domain DGGITQSPKYLFRKEGQNVTLSCEQNLNHDAMYWYRQDPGQGLRLIYYSQIVNDFQKGDIAEGYSVSREKKESFPLTVTSAQKNPTAFYLCASSTQGQGTKQYFGPGTRLTVT.

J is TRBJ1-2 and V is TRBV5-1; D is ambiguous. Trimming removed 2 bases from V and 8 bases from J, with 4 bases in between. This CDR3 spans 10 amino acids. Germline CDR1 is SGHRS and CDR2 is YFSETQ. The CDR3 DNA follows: TGCGCCAGCAGCTTCGGGGGCTACACCTTC. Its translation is CASSFGGYTF.

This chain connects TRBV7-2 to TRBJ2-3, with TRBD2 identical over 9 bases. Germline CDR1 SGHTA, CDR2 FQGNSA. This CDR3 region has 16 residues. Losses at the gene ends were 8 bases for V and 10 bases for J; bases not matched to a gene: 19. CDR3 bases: TGTGCCAGCGCTCGGGAAGGGCGGGGGGGCATGGATGCGCAGTATTTT. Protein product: CASAREGRGGMDAQYF.

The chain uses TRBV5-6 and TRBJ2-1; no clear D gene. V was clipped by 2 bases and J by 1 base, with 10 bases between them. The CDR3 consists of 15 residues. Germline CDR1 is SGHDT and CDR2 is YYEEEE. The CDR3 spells CASSLELGSYNEQFF. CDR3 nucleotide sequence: TGTGCCAGCAGCTTAGAACTCGGTTCCTACAATGAGCAGTTCTTC.

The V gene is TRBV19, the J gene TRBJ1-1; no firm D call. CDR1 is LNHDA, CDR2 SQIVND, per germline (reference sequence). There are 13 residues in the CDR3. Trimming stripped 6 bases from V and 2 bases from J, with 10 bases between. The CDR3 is CASRDWANTEAFF. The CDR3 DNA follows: TGTGCCAGTAGGGATTGGGCTAACACTGAAGCTTTCTTT.